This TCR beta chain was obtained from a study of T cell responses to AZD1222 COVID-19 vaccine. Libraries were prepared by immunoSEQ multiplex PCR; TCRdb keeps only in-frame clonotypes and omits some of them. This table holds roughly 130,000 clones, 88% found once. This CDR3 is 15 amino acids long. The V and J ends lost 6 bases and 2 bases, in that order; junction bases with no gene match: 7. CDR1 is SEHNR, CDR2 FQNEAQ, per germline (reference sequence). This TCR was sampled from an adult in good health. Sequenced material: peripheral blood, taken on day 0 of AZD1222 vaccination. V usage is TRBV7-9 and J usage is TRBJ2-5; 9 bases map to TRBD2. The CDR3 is CASSPNGLAQETQYF. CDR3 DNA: TGTGCCAGCAGTCCCAACGGACTAGCGCAAGAGACCCAGTACTTC.